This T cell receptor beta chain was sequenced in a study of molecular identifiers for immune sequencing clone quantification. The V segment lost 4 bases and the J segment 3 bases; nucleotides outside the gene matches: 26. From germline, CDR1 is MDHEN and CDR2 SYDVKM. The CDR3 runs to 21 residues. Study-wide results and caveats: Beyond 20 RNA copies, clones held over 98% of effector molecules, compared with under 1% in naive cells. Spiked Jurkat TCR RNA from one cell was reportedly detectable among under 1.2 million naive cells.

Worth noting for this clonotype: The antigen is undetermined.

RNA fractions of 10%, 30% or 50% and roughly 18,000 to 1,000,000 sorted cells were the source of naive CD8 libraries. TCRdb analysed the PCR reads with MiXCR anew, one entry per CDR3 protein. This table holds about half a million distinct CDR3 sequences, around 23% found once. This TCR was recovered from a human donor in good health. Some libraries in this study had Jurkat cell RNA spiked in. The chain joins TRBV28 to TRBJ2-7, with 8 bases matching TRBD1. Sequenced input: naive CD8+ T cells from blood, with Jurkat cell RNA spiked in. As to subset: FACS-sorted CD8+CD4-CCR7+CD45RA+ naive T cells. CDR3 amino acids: CASSSWESGDRSFRMDYEQYF. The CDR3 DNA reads TGTGCCAGCAGTTCCTGGGAGTCTGGGGACAGGTCCTTTCGAATGGACTACGAGCAGTACTTC. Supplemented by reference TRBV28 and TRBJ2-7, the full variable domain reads DVKVTQSSRYLVKRTGEKVFLECVQDMDHENMFWYRQDPGLGLRLIYFSYDVKMKEKGDIPEGYSVSREKKERFSLILESASTNQTSMYLCASSSWESGDRSFRMDYEQYFGPGTRLTVT.